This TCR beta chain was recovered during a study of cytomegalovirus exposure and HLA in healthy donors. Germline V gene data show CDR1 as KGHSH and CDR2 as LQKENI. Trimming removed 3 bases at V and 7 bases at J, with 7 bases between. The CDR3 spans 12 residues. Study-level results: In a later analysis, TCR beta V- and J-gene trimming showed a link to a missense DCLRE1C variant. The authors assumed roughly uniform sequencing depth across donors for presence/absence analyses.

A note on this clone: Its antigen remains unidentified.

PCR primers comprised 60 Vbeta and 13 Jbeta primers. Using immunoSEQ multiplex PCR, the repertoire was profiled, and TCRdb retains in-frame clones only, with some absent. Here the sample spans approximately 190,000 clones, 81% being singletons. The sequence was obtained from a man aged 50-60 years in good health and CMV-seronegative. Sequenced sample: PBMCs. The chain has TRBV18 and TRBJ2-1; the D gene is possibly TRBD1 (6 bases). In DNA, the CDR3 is TGTGCCAGCTCACCCGACAGGAATGAGCAGTTCTTC. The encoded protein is CASSPDRNEQFF.